This T cell receptor beta chain was obtained from a study of CD8+ T cells in alopecia areata. The CDR3 sequence is 13 residues long. Germline V gives CDR1 GTSNPN, CDR2 SVGIG (reference sequence). V gave up 0 bases and J gave up 3 bases, with 8 bases separating them. Investigators isolated RNA and reverse transcribed it into cDNA to act as the sequencing template. Only in-frame clones appear in the TCRdb table, and some are missing; sequencing was by immunoSEQ multiplex PCR. The table records roughly 140,000 clones, around half of them present only once. This clone occurred a few times. Other DNA sequences in the same sample also yield this CDR3.

The chain has TRBV30 and TRBJ1-1; possibly TRBD1 for D (5 bases). Source: CD8+ T cells sorted from blood, taken at week 0. This TCR came from a human donor with alopecia areata. The CDR3, as DNA: TGTGCCTGGAGTGTCGGGGGATACACTGAAGCTTTCTTT. Residues: CAWSVGGYTEAFF.